This T cell receptor beta chain was found in a study of blood T cell repertoires in COVID-19. Looking at the study overall: From T cells, B-cell-depleted T cells, or PBMCs came the material, which was cDNA or gDNA.

Seattle's enrolled individuals joined amid active infection and were then monitored longitudinally. Sequencing used immunoSEQ multiplex PCR; TCRdb keeps in-frame clones, though not all of them. The data contain about 49,000 clones, 80% to 85% of them singletons. The CDR3 runs 16 residues. Looked up from germline, CDR1 is LGHNA and CDR2 is YNFKEQ. Trimming stripped 2 bases from V and 2 bases from J, with 13 bases between. V usage is TRBV4-2 and J usage is TRBJ1-5; D is possibly TRBD1 (6 bases). The sequenced material came from peripheral blood. This clonotype was obtained from a woman of 80 years or more with COVID-19, enrolled during active disease. The CDR3 sequence is CASSQSRGAGNQPQHF. In DNA, the CDR3 is TGTGCCAGCAGCCAAAGCCGGGGGGCCGGCAATCAGCCCCAGCATTTT.